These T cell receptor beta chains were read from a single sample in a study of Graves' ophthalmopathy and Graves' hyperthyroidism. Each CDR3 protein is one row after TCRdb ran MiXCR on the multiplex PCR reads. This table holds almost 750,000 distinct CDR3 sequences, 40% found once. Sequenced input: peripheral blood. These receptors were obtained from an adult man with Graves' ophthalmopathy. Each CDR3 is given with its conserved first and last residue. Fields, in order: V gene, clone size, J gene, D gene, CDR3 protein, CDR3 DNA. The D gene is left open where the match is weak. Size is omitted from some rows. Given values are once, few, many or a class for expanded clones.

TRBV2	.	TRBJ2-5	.	CASSEGGRAGYQETQYF	TGTGCCAGCAGTGAGGGGGGGCGAGCGGGATACCAAGAGACCCAGTACTTC
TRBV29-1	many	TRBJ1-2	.	CSVAGYATNYGYTF	TGCAGCGTTGCTGGTTACGCAACTAACTATGGCTACACCTTC
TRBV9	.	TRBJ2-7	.	CASSVLDGGYEQYF	TGTGCCAGCAGCGTATTGGACGGCGGCTACGAGCAGTACTTC
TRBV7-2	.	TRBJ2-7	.	CASSLQKANSGEQYF	TGTGCCAGCAGCCTCCAAAAGGCAAACTCGGGGGAGCAGTACTTC
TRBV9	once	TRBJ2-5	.	CASSYRPRQAQETQYF	TGTGCCAGCAGTTACCGTCCGAGACAGGCCCAAGAGACCCAGTACTTC
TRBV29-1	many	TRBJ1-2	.	CSAWIPGPLFYGYTF	TGCAGCGCCTGGATTCCGGGACCACTATTCTATGGCTACACCTTC
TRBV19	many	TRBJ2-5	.	CASSPPGFQETQYF	TGTGCCAGTAGTCCTCCCGGATTCCAAGAGACCCAGTACTTC
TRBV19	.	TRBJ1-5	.	CASSIMGDQPQHF	TGTGCCAGTAGTATAATGGGGGATCAGCCCCAGCATTTT
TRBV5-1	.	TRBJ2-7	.	CASKFRQGTYEQYF	TGCGCCAGCAAGTTTCGGCAGGGGACCTACGAGCAGTACTTC
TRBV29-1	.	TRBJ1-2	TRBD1	CSVARGQDEQHYGYTF	TGCAGCGTTGCGCGTGGACAGGACGAGCAGCACTATGGCTACACCTTC
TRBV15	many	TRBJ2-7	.	CATSRGSGNEQYF	TGTGCCACCAGCAGAGGTTCCGGGAACGAGCAGTACTTC
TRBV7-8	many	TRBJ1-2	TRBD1	CASSLARMDRARWDYGYTF	TGTGCCAGCAGCTTAGCGAGAATGGACAGGGCGAGGTGGGATTATGGCTACACCTTC
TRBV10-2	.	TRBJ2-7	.	CASRKQEILLEQYF	TGCGCCAGCAGGAAGCAGGAGATCCTCCTCGAGCAGTACTTC
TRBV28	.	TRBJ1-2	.	CASTHRRILANYGYTF	TGTGCCAGCACCCATAGGCGGATTCTCGCTAACTATGGCTACACCTTC
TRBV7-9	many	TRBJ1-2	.	CASRLAGYGYTF	TGTGCCAGCAGGCTCGCCGGCTATGGCTACACCTTC
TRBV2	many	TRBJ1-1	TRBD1	CASSAGGGTEAFF	TGTGCCAGCAGTGCAGGGGGAGGGACTGAAGCTTTCTTT
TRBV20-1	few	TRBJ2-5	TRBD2	CSARDQWRKGGRGETQYF	TGCAGTGCTAGAGATCAATGGAGGAAGGGCGGGAGGGGGGAGACCCAGTACTTC
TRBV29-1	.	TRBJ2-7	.	CSVRTGTDGYEQYF	TGCAGCGTTCGTACAGGGACGGATGGCTACGAGCAGTACTTC
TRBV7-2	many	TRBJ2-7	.	CASTRGGPSYEQYF	TGTGCCAGCACCAGAGGGGGTCCTTCCTACGAGCAGTACTTC
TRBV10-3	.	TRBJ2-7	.	CASTDRLSSYEQYF	TGTGCCAGCACCGACAGGCTTAGCTCCTACGAGCAGTACTTC
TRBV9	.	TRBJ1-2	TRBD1	CASSVDPGGKDTGYTF	TGTGCCAGCAGCGTAGACCCAGGGGGCAAGGACACTGGCTACACCTTC
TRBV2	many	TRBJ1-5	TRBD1	CASSGRGGDQPQHF	TGTGCCAGCAGTGGCCGAGGGGGCGATCAGCCCCAGCATTTT
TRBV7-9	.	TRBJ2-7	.	CASSLEMVPTSSYEQYF	TGTGCCAGCAGCTTAGAGATGGTTCCCACTAGCTCCTACGAGCAGTACTTC
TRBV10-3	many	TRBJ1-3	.	CAISDFDSGSGNTIYF	TGTGCCATCAGTGACTTCGACAGCGGCTCTGGAAACACCATATATTTT
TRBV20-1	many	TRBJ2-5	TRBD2	CSVAGYQETQYF	TGCAGTGTAGCGGGTTACCAAGAGACCCAGTACTTC
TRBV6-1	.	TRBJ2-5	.	CASSEGVGYETETQYF	TGTGCCAGCAGTGAAGGGGTGGGTTACGAGACAGAGACCCAGTACTTC
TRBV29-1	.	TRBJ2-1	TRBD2	CSVVWASGRNEQFF	TGCAGCGTTGTTTGGGCTAGCGGGAGAAATGAGCAGTTCTTC
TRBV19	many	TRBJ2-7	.	CASSTGDYEQYF	TGTGCCAGTAGTACAGGTGACTACGAGCAGTACTTC
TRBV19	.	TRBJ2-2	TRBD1	CASSTGQGPGELFF	TGTGCCAGTAGTACCGGACAGGGCCCCGGGGAGCTGTTTTTT
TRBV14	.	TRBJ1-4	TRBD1	CASSPGTGKGSNEKLFF	TGTGCCAGCTCACCCGGGACAGGGAAGGGATCGAATGAAAAACTGTTTTTT
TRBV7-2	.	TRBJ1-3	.	CASSVAGGSGNTIYF	TGTGCCAGCAGCGTTGCGGGTGGCTCTGGAAACACCATATATTTT
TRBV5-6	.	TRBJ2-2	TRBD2	CASSRITSGNTGELFF	TGTGCCAGCAGCCGTATCACTAGCGGGAACACCGGGGAGCTGTTTTTT
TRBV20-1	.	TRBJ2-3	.	CSASGRSFTDTQYF	TGCAGTGCTAGCGGCAGGTCCTTCACAGATACGCAGTATTTT
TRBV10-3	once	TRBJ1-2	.	CTISERGRHYGYAF	TGTACCATCAGTGAGAGGGGTCGGCACTATGGCTACGCCTTC
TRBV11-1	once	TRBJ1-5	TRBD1	CASSKTGAYQPQHF	TGTGCCAGCAGCAAGACAGGGGCGTATCAGCCCCAGCATTTT
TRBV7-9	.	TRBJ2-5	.	CASSLPGSAGRETQYF	TGTGCCAGCAGTCTGCCGGGGTCCGCGGGGAGAGAGACCCAGTACTTC
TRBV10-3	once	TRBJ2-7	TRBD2	CASSRGLAGSSYEQYF	TGTGCCAGCAGCCGAGGGCTAGCGGGAAGCTCCTACGAGCAGTACTTC
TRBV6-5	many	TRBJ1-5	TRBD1	CASRGQGSQPQHF	TGTGCCAGCAGGGGACAGGGTTCACAGCCCCAGCATTTT
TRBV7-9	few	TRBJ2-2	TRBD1	CASSPRTGGYQNTGELFF	TGTGCCAGCAGCCCACGGACAGGGGGCTACCAGAACACCGGGGAGCTGTTTTTT
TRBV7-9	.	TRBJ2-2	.	CASSQVLGVAGELFF	TGTGCCAGCAGCCAAGTCCTGGGGGTTGCCGGGGAGCTGTTTTTT
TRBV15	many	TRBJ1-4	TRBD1	CATSTSGTANEKLFF	TGTGCCACCAGCACGTCCGGGACAGCGAATGAAAAACTGTTTTTT
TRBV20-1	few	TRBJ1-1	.	CSAPITGRGNTEAFF	TGCAGTGCTCCGATTACAGGTCGGGGAAACACTGAAGCTTTCTTT
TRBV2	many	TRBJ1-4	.	CASRTGSANEKLFF	TGTGCCAGCAGAACAGGGAGCGCTAATGAAAAACTGTTTTTT
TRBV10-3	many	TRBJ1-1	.	CAISQEMNTEAFF	TGTGCCATCTCACAGGAGATGAACACTGAAGCTTTCTTT
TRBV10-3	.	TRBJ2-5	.	CASSYPGAQETQYF	TGTGCCAGCAGTTACCCCGGGGCCCAAGAGACCCAGTACTTC
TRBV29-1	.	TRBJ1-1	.	CSVETGLTGAFF	TGCAGCGTTGAAACGGGTCTTACGGGGGCTTTCTTT
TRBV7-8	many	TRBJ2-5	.	CASSSWVAQETQYF	TGTGCCAGCAGCTCCTGGGTGGCACAAGAGACCCAGTACTTC
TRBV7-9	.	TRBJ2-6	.	CASRVTSGANVLTF	TGTGCCAGCAGGGTAACCTCGGGGGCCAACGTCCTGACTTTC
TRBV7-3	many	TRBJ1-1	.	CASSQGPVNTEAFF	TGTGCCAGCAGCCAGGGACCGGTGAACACTGAAGCTTTCTTT
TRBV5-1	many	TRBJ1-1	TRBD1	CASRTGVNTEAFF	TGCGCCAGCAGGACAGGGGTAAACACTGAAGCTTTCTTT
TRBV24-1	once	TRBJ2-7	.	CASTRAGGSYEQYF	TGTGCCAGCACTCGAGCGGGCGGCTCCTACGAGCAGTACTTC
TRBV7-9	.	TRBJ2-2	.	CASSQVRERTNTGELFF	TGCGCCAGCAGCCAAGTACGGGAGCGGACGAACACCGGGGAGCTGTTTTTT
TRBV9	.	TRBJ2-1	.	CASSPESRRYNEQFF	TGTGCCAGCAGCCCCGAATCTAGGAGATACAATGAGCAGTTCTTC